This TCR beta chain was identified in a study of identical twins. Study-level findings and limits: Invariant MAIT and iNKT cells may have partly biased zero-insertion analyses.

TCRdb re-called the 5' RACE reads through MiXCR, storing one row per CDR3 protein. Counted here are some 630,000 distinct CDR3 sequences, under 8.5% occurring once; the ten biggest clones make up around 1.6%. Only healthy Caucasians were included as donors. The CDR3 runs 15 residues. Trimming left V 7 bases short and J 4 bases short, with 15 bases between. Germline V gives CDR1 SGHRS, CDR2 YFSETQ. This clonotype was seen a few times. What it recognizes is unknown. This sample also appeared in a second study, on yellow fever vaccine responses in identical twins.

The V gene is TRBV5-1, the J gene TRBJ1-6; tentative D call: TRBD1 (5 bases). The sequencing input was PBMCs. The clonotype was recovered from a woman between 18 and 29 years old in good health. For the CDR3, the DNA is TGCGCCAGCCGTGACCGGGACGGTTATAATTCACCCCTCCACTTT. Translation: CASRDRDGYNSPLHF.